The 7 T cell receptor beta chains presented below share a single source sample, sequenced in a study of Graves' ophthalmopathy and Graves' hyperthyroidism. RNA transcripts were the source from which TCR beta CDR3 regions were amplified. RT-PCR in the first round used HTBI primers; a second-round multiplex PCR followed. TCRdb re-analysed the multiplex PCR reads in MiXCR, keeping a single row per CDR3 protein. The sample has around 660,000 distinct CDR3 sequences; approximately 39% are singletons. The specimen was peripheral blood. These receptor sequences come from an adult man with Graves' ophthalmopathy.

This clonotype was picked up many times. This chain connects TRBV5-1 to TRBJ1-1, with D possibly matching TRBD1 (5 bases). Trimming pared 0 bases from V and 0 bases from J, leaving 9 bases between. Germline V gene sequence: CDR1 SGHRS, CDR2 YFSETQ. The CDR3 runs to 15 residues. CDR3 amino acids: CASSLAYRLNTEAFF. The CDR3 DNA is TGCGCCAGCAGCTTGGCCTACAGGTTGAACACTGAAGCTTTCTTT.

The table lists this clonotype with a few counts. One end of the junction varies from germline; a read error may be responsible. The chain has TRBV10-3 and TRBJ2-7; D possibly corresponds to TRBD2 (6 bases). There are 15 residues in the CDR3. Germline CDR1 ENHRY, CDR2 SYGVKD. Written as DNA, the CDR3 is TGTGCCAGCAGTTACTCTGCGGGACGAGGTTTAGAGCAGTACTTC. It codes for CASSYSAGRGLEQYF.

The chain combines TRBV7-6 with TRBJ2-1, with 11 bases that match TRBD2. CDR3 length equals 15 residues. Germline CDR1 SGHVS, CDR2 FNYEAQ. V shed 1 base and J 9 bases; nucleotides not matched to a gene: 5. The CDR3 DNA is TGTGCCAGCAGCTTAGTGCGGGGGACTAGCGGTGAGCAGTTCTTC. Protein: CASSLVRGTSGEQFF. Complete variable domain (other parts from reference TRBV7-6 and TRBJ2-1): GAGVSQSPRYKVTKRGQDVALRCDPISGHVSLYWYRQALGQGPEFLTYFNYEAQQDKSGLPNDRFSAERPEGSISTLTIQRTEQRDSAMYRCASSLVRGTSGEQFFGPGTRLTVL.

The chain uses TRBV29-1 and TRBJ1-2; TRBD1 aligns across 7 bases. V gave up 8 bases and J gave up 7 bases; unmatched junction bases: 7. Germline lookup yields CDR1 SQVTM and CDR2 ANQGSEA. The CDR3 spans 11 residues. This CDR3 reads CSSDRVRGYTF. CDR3 DNA: TGCAGCTCCGACAGGGTCCGTGGCTACACCTTC.

About this clonotype itself: This may come from a read error, since a much larger clone is one base off. Because it lacks the conserved phenylalanine or tryptophan at the end, this CDR3 is likely a read error. The chain is built from TRBV6-1 and TRBJ1-2, with D possibly matching TRBD1 (5 bases). V was clipped by 6 bases and J by 3 bases, with 14 bases between them. Germline V gives CDR1 MNHNS, CDR2 SASEGT. The CDR3 runs to 14 residues. The CDR3 coding sequence is TGTGCCAGCAGCCAGGGACGGAGCTACTATGGCTACACCCTC. Its translation: CASSQGRSYYGYTL.

The sample holds one count of this clonotype. The chain has TRBV12-3 or TRBV12-4 and TRBJ2-1, with D perhaps matching TRBD1 (5 bases). The CDR3 has 13 amino acids. V was cut by 2 bases and J by 6 bases, with 8 bases left in between. Here the CDR3 reads CASSLQGSNEQFF. The CDR3 DNA sequence: TGTGCCAGCAGTTTACAGGGTTCCAATGAGCAGTTCTTC.

This clonotype was detected ten times or more. This sequence joins TRBV7-8 and TRBJ1-2; 8 nucleotides match TRBD1. CDR3 length: 13 residues. CDR1 is SGHVS, CDR2 FQNEAQ, per germline. V lost 5 bases and J lost 9; bases outside the gene matches: 8. As DNA, the CDR3 is TGTGCCAGCAGCCCAGGGGGCGCCGGTCGCTACACCTTC. Translating gives CASSPGGAGRYTF. The whole variable domain, filled in from reference TRBV7-8 and TRBJ1-2, reads GAGVSQSPRYKVAKRGQDVALRCDPISGHVSLFWYQQALGQGPEFLTYFQNEAQLDKSGLPSDRFFAERPEGSVSTLKIQRTQQEDSAVYLCASSPGGAGRYTFGSGTRLTVV.